This TCR beta chain originates from a study of PD-1 blockade in classical Hodgkin lymphoma. Whole-study findings and limits: What drove the repertoire differences, possibly disease activity or prior therapy, has not been defined. Complete responders started with a diversity level that resembled newly diagnosed patients at baseline. At C4D1, TCR diversity had climbed significantly for CD4+ cells, though not for CD8+ cells.

Time point: cycle 4 day 1 (C4D1), after 6 weeks of nivolumab. In every patient, relapse followed autologous stem cell transplantation, while exposure to brentuximab vedotin differed. Using immunoSEQ multiplex PCR, the repertoire was profiled, and TCRdb retains in-frame clones only, with some absent. This repertoire shows around 65,000 clones, nearly 90% found once; its top ten account for over 7.5%. Germline assignment: CDR1 MNHEY and CDR2 SVGAGI. The CDR3 runs 13 residues. Regarding this clone: What it binds is unknown. One end of the junction is discordant with germline, which a read error may explain. In the same sample, other DNA sequences code for this CDR3.

V gene TRBV6-5 combines with J gene TRBJ1-2, with D possibly being TRBD1 (5 bases). Sequencing was performed on peripheral blood mononuclear cells (PBMCs), taken before the fourth cycle of nivolumab. The TCR sequence derives from a human donor with classical Hodgkin lymphoma. The DNA of the CDR3 is TGTGCCAGCAGTTACCAGAGACAGTATGGCTACACCTTT. Amino acid sequence: CASSYQRQYGYTF.